These 15 T cell receptor beta chains came from one sample sequenced in a study of T cells in women clearing cervical HPV infection (dated by TCRdb to about 2018). Libraries were built with the immunoSEQ multiplex PCR assay. In its TCRdb copy, this immuneACCESS table keeps in-frame sequences only and misses some clones. Where compared with another copy, unresolved V genes explain less than half of these, and the others have no known cause. The sample's own table lists 25,000 to 35,000 clones. The ten largest clones capture roughly 20% of the sample. Sequencing was done on a sample of blood buffy coat. The source of these receptors is a woman aged 18-70 years with a cervical HPV16 infection that either progressed to CIN3+ or cleared (not recorded which).

For this clone: The DNA ends 3 residues before the CDR3 does, and the rest of the CDR3 is filled in from the germline J gene. The chain is built from TRBV20-1 and TRBJ2-1, with D possibly TRBD1 on 5 matching bases. V lost 1 base, J lost 2 bases, and 15 bases lay in between. This CDR3 region has 16 residues. Per the germline V gene, CDR1 is DFQATT and CDR2 is SNEGSKA (reference sequence). The CDR3 reads CSARVVGAAPYNEQFF. CDR3 DNA (partial): TGCAGTGCTAGAGTCGTTGGGGCTGCCCCCTACAATGAG.

Partial CDR3 DNA: TGTGCCAGCAGCTTGTCCGTTTCCTACAATGAG. Protein: CASSLSVSYNE. The entire CDR3 reads CASSLSVSYNEQFF. The V gene is TRBV7-9, the J gene TRBJ2-1; no definite D call. The read gets to within 3 residues of the CDR3 end, and the germline J gene fills in the rest. The CDR3 is 14 residues long. The V end lost 3 bases, the J end lost 1 base, and 7 bases lay between the germline ends. Per germline, CDR1 SEHNR and CDR2 FQNEAQ (reference sequence). The full variable domain, with the rest looked up from reference TRBV7-9 and TRBJ2-1, is DTGVSQNPRHKITKRGQNVTFRCDPISEHNRLYWYRQTLGQGPEFLTYFQNEAQLEKSRLLSDRFSAERPKGSFSTLEIQRTEQGDSAMYLCASSLSVSYNEQFFGPGTRLTVL.

Points on this clone: The CDR3 extends 3 residues past the end of the read, so its final part is completed from the germline J gene. The gene calls are TRBV14 and TRBJ1-6, with 8 nucleotides matching TRBD1. The CDR3 length is 15 residues. Germline V gene lookup returns CDR1 SGHDN and CDR2 FVKESK. V lost 4 bases, J lost 6 bases, and 5 bases stayed unmatched. The sequenced CDR3 bases are TGTGCCAGCAGCCTATTACAGGGGGGTAATTCACCC. This translates into CASSLLQGGNSP. The CDR3, in full, reads CASSLLQGGNSPLHF.

Remarks on this clone: The read stops 3 residues short of the end of the CDR3; the missing end is completed from the germline J gene. This chain joins TRBV7-9 and TRBJ1-2; 7 bases agree with TRBD1. Germline CDR1 is SEHNR and CDR2 is FQNEAQ (reference sequence). The CDR3 loop spans 15 amino acids. The CDR3 protein is CASSLSGTEAYDYTF. CDR3 bases read: TGTGCCAGCAGCTTGTCCGGGACAGAAGCCTACGAC.

Worth noting for this clone: The CDR3 end falls 3 residues outside the read, so it is completed with the germline J gene. The rearrangement joins TRBV5-4 to TRBJ2-7; 9 nucleotides agree with TRBD1. Trimming removed 5 bases from V and 0 bases from J; junction bases left unmatched: 3. Germline V gene lookup returns CDR1 SGHNT and CDR2 YYREEE (reference sequence). The CDR3 runs to 14 residues. This CDR3 reads CASSDRGYSYEQYF. Incomplete CDR3 DNA: TGTGCCAGCAGTGACAGGGGGTACTCCTACGAG.

Comment on this clone: The read ends 3 residues early relative to the CDR3; the germline J gene fills the gap. This chain joins TRBV7-3 and TRBJ2-1; 9 bases align to TRBD2. CDR3 length equals 18 residues. Trimming cost V 4 bases and J 4 bases; bases outside gene matches: 14. The germline CDR1 and CDR2 sequences are SGHTA and FQGTGA. Partial CDR3 DNA: TGTGCCAGCAGCTACCTGGGGGTAGCGGGAGCGCTTTACAATGAG. Protein product: CASSYLGVAGALYNE. The CDR3 in full is CASSYLGVAGALYNEQFF.

With regard to this clone: With the read ending 3 residues before the CDR3 end, the germline J gene is used to fill in that end. The chain is built from TRBV20-1 and TRBJ2-3, with D possibly matching TRBD1 (6 bases). The germline CDR1 and CDR2 sequences are DFQATT and SNEGSKA (reference sequence). The CDR3 has 16 residues. The sequenced part of the CDR3 DNA is TGCAGTGCTAGAGATCCTTTGATACAGGGTGGGGTATCG. Translating it yields CSARDPLIQGGVS. The CDR3 reads in full as CSARDPLIQGGVSQYF.

As regards this clone: The CDR3 end is not reached by the read, which stops 3 residues before it; the germline J gene fills it in. This chain uses TRBV19 with TRBJ1-2; 7 bases map to TRBD1. This CDR3 spans 15 amino acids. Per the germline V gene, CDR1 is LNHDA and CDR2 is SQIVND (reference sequence). The CDR3 bases that were read are TGTGCCAGTAGTATAGCGGGCAGGGGGATGGGGGGC. Protein: CASSIAGRGMGG. The full-length CDR3 reads as CASSIAGRGMGGYTF.

About this clone: The missing CDR3 end, 3 residues past where the read stops, is filled in from the germline J gene. The J gene is TRBJ2-1, the V gene TRBV10-3, with D possibly matching TRBD2 (7 bases). The germline CDR1 and CDR2 sequences are ENHRY and SYGVKD. The CDR3 consists of 20 residues. Trimming pared 2 bases from V and 1 base from J, leaving 24 bases between. The covered CDR3 bases are TGTGCCATCAGTGAGCTCGGGACACCGTTAGCGGGCACATCCTACAATGAG. Translated: CAISELGTPLAGTSYNE. From start to end, the CDR3 is CAISELGTPLAGTSYNEQFF.

About this clone: The CDR3 end falls 3 residues outside the read, so it is completed with the germline J gene. The chain links TRBV12-5 to TRBJ2-2, with a tentative D call TRBD1 (6 bases). Trimming pared 8 bases from V and 0 bases from J, leaving 7 bases between. Germline CDR1 is LGHNT and CDR2 is FRNRAP. The CDR3 has 13 amino acids. Partial CDR3 DNA: TGTGCTAGTAGGGGGACGAACACCGGGGAG. It codes for CASRGTNTGE. The whole CDR3 sequence reads CASRGTNTGELFF.

As for this clone: The read terminates 3 residues before the CDR3 end, so the remaining end is supplied by the germline J gene. The chain has TRBV5-8 and TRBJ1-6, with 10 bases matching TRBD1. Germline V CDR1 and CDR2: SGHTS, YDEGEE. Trimming removed 4 bases from V and 9 bases from J; junction bases left unmatched: 7. The CDR3 extends over 15 amino acids. The CDR3 loop reads CASSRRTGGGSPLHF. The covered CDR3 bases are TGTGCCAGCAGCCGGCGGACAGGGGGGGGTTCACCC.

Turning to this clone: The read stops 3 residues short of the end of the CDR3; the missing end is completed from the germline J gene. The chain employs TRBV6-1 and TRBJ2-1, with 8 bases identical to TRBD2. The CDR3 has 15 amino acids. Per the germline V gene, CDR1 is MNHNS and CDR2 is SASEGT. The V segment lost 2 bases and the J segment 0 bases; nucleotides outside the gene matches: 0. CDR3: CASSELAGSYNEQFF. CDR3 DNA (partial): TGTGCCAGCAGTGAACTAGCGGGCTCCTACAATGAG.

Regarding this clone: The read terminates 3 residues ahead of where the CDR3 ends, so the germline J gene completes it. This rearrangement joins TRBV5-6 to TRBJ2-3, with 9 bases matching TRBD1. Germline CDR1 is SGHDT and CDR2 is YYEEEE. CDR3 size: 15 residues. CDR3 sequence reads: CASSSGTGSGETQYF. The DNA read from the CDR3 is TGTGCCAGCAGCTCCGGGACAGGGTCAGGAGAGACG. Full variable domain (rest looked up from reference TRBV5-6 and TRBJ2-3): DAGVTQSPTHLIKTRGQQVTLRCSPKSGHDTVSWYQQALGQGPQFIFQYYEEEERQRGNFPDRFSGHQFPNYSSELNVNALLLGDSALYLCASSSGTGSGETQYFGPGTRLTVL.

Points on this clone: The read gets to within 3 residues of the CDR3 end, and the germline J gene fills in the rest. This sequence joins TRBV10-3 and TRBJ2-7, with 9 bases identical to TRBD1. CDR1 and CDR2 from the germline V gene are ENHRY and SYGVKD. The CDR3 consists of 14 residues. With 5 bases clipped from V and 3 bases from J, the junction kept 5 bases outside the gene matches. The part of the CDR3 DNA that was read is TGTGCCATCAGTAGGGAGACAGGGGGCTACGAG. It encodes CAISRETGGYE. The complete CDR3 protein is CAISRETGGYEQYF.

As regards this clone: One end of the junction fails to match germline, which may point to a read error. CDR3 bases read: TGTGCCAGCTCCCCACGGGACAACCCTAATGAAAAG. This gives the protein CASSPRDNPNEK. The whole CDR3 protein is CASSPRDNPNEKLFF. The chain couples TRBV18 to TRBJ2-2; a weak D match, TRBD1 (6 bases). The read ends 3 residues early relative to the CDR3; the germline J gene fills the gap. The CDR3 is 15 residues long. Germline V gives CDR1 KGHSH, CDR2 LQKENI.